This T cell receptor (beta chain) was documented in a study of T cells in tuberculosis (dated by TCRdb to 2016 to 2018). As for the study more broadly: In the study, CD1B tetramers and high-throughput TCR immunosequencing were combined to characterize T cells specific for the mycobacterial lipid antigen glucose monomycolate (GMM). A South African clinical cohort compared IGRA-negative adolescents, IGRA-positive adolescents with latent tuberculosis and adults with active tuberculosis, around 10 per group. PBMC from active tuberculosis patients were archived either before standard anti-tuberculosis treatment began or within 7 days of the start of that treatment.

TCR libraries were generated with the immunoSEQ multiplex PCR assay, using TCR-beta and/or TCR-alpha/delta assays for each sample. The Illumina high-throughput platform was used to sequence the amplified TCR libraries. Concerning the study's data processing: Clustering and dimensionality reduction were performed using pairwise TCRdist distances among GMM-specific receptors from ex vivo sorted or in vitro expanded T cells. Each clinical repertoire was assigned a mean NN-distance score, defined as the average TCRdist to the nearest 10% of tetramer-positive reference sequences. GEM TCR motif frequency was calculated as the fraction of unique TCRs that matched known GEM sequences by V/J usage and CDR3 length. Linear discriminant analysis with leave-one-out cross-validation, implemented in scikit-learn, was used to classify active tuberculosis. In its TCRdb copy, this immuneACCESS table keeps in-frame sequences only and misses some clones. Where compared with another copy, unresolved V genes explain less than half of these, and the others have no known cause. V, J and clone size were drawn from that table, and D and trimming were deduced from the DNA. The sample has tens of thousands of clones on record, about 92% of them singletons. 6.8% of the sample goes to the ten largest clones.

Per the germline V gene (reference sequence), MNHEY is the CDR1 and SMNVEV is the CDR2. V is pruned by 6 bases and J by 7 bases, leaving 10 bases of the junction without a gene match. Including cysteine and phenylalanine, the CDR3 has 14 amino acids. The read is trimmed to its CDR3 DNA, 42 bases read in frame from base 1. The label giving this sample's time point can be read as: new active TB diagnosis, blood taken before or within 7 days of starting treatment. Patients with active tuberculosis were defined as newly diagnosed, HIV-seronegative South African adults aged 18 years or older. Confirmation of active tuberculosis was obtained by positive sputum smear microscopy and/or positive M. tuberculosis culture. Immunosequencing of unsorted cryopreserved PBMC covered, on average, roughly 93,000 T cells per clinical donor. Paper-wide results and their limitations: Compared with IGRA-negative controls, TCR-alpha repertoires from active tuberculosis had smaller mean NN-distances to GMM-specific TCRs, which suggests clonal expansion of these TCRs. The smaller NN-distances in active tuberculosis patients were driven in part by shorter CDR3-alpha lengths, while the difference seen for TCR-beta was not statistically significant. Which clinical samples got chosen depended on the availability of cryopreserved specimens, and the active tuberculosis cases were adults, whereas the controls were adolescents. A classifier using the diverse GMM-specific repertoire reached approximately 90% accuracy (AUROC 0.8 to 0.95), compared with 60% to 75% accuracy using GEM motif frequencies.

A word on this clone: The clone's antigen remains unknown. There are no base qualities to consult, and no much larger clone falls within one base.

Rearrangement joined TRBV27 to TRBJ1-2, with 8 bases in between that match TRBD1. This clonotype originated in an adult with tuberculosis. Sequencing used PBMCs, obtained at tuberculosis diagnosis. The DNA sequence follows: TGTGCCAGCAGACTCCGTCGACAGGGGCCTGGCTACACCTTC. It is translated as CASRLRRQGPGYTF.